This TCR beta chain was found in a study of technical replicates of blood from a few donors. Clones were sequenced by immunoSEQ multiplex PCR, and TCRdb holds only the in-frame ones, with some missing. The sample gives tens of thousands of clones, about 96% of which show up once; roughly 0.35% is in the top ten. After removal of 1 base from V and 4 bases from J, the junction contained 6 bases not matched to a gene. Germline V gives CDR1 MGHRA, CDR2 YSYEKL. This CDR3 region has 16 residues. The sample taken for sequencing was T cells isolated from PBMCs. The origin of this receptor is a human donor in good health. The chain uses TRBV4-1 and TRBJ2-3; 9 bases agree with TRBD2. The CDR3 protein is CASSQVLAGNADTQYF. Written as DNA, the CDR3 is TGCGCCAGCAGCCAAGTCCTAGCGGGAAATGCAGATACGCAGTATTTT.